This T cell receptor beta chain was documented in a study of blood T cell repertoires in COVID-19. TCRdb keeps only in-frame clones here, not all; method: immunoSEQ multiplex PCR. The data show 180,000 or so clones, 75% to 90% seen once. Sequences were obtained from PBMCs or T cells enriched from blood (not recorded which). This clonotype was obtained from a woman aged 50 to 60 who had recovered from COVID-19.

CDR3 DNA: TGTGCCAGCTCACCTCAACATAGCGGCAGCTCCTACAATGAGCAGTTCTTC. This gives the protein CASSPQHSGSSYNEQFF. The chain recombines TRBV18 with TRBJ2-1; a possible D gene is TRBD2 (6 bases). Trimming shortened V by 3 bases and J by 0 bases, and 15 bases separated the two germline ends. CDR1 KGHSH and CDR2 LQKENI come from the germline V gene. This CDR3 has 17 residues.